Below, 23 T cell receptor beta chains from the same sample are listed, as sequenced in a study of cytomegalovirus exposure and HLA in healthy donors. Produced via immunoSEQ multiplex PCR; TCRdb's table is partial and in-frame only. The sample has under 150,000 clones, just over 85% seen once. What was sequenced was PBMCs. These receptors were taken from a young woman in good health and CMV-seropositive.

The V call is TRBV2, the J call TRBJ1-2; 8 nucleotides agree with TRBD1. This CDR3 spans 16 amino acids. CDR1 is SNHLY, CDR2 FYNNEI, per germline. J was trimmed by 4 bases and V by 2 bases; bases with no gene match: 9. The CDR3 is CASSEYLAGGSYGYTF. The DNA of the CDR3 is TGTGCCAGCAGTGAATACCTGGCAGGGGGCAGCTATGGCTACACCTTC. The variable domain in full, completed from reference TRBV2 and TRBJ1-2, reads EPEVTQTPSHQVTQMGQEVILRCVPISNHLYFYWYRQILGQKVEFLVSFYNNEISEKSEIFDDQFSVERPDGSNFTLKIRSTKLEDSAMYFCASSEYLAGGSYGYTFGSGTRLTVV.

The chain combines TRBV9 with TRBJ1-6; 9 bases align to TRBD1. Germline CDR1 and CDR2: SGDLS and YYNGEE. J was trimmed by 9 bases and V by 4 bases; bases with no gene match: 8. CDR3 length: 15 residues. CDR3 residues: CASSSGQGGGSPLHF. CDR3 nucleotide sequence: TGTGCCAGCAGCTCGGGACAGGGAGGAGGTTCACCCCTCCACTTT.

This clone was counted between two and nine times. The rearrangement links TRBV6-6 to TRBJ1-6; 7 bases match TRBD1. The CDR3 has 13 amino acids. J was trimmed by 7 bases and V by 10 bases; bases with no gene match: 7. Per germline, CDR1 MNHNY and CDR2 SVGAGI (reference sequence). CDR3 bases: TGTGCCACCTCAGGGGGAACAAATTCACCCCTCCACTTT. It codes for CATSGGTNSPLHF.

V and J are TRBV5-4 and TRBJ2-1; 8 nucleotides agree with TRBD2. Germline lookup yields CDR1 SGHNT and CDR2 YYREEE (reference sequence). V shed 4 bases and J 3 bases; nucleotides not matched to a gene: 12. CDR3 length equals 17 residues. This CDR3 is CASSRGGPAGYYNEQFF. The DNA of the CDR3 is TGTGCCAGCAGCCGGGGGGGGCCGGCAGGCTACTACAATGAGCAGTTCTTC.

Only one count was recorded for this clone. In nucleotides, the CDR3 is TGTGCCAGCAACCAGCGGGGGGTCCAAGAGACCCAGTACTTC. Translated: CASNQRGVQETQYF. V gene TRBV19 combines with J gene TRBJ2-5; 9 bases line up with TRBD2. Germline loops: CDR1 LNHDA, CDR2 SQIVND (reference sequence). V dropped 9 bases and J dropped 1; count of bases not matched to a gene: 6. The CDR3 runs to 14 residues.

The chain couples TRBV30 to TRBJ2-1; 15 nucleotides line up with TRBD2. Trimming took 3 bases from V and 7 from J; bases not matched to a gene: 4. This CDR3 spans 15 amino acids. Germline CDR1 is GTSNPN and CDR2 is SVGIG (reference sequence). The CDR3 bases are TGTGCCTGGAGGGCGGGACTAGCGGGAGGTAATGAGCAGTTCTTC. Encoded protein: CAWRAGLAGGNEQFF.

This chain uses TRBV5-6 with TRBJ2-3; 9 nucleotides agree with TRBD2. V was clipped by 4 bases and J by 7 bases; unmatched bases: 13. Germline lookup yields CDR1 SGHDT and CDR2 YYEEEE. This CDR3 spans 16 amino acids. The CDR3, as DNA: TGTGCCAGCAGCCCCGTAGGCGGCGGGGGGGCCAATACGCAGTATTTT. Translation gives CASSPVGGGGANTQYF.

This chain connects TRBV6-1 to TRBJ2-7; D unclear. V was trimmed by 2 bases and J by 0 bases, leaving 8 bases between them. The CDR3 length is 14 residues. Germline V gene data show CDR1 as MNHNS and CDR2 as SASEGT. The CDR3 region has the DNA TGTGCCAGCAGTGAAACAGTGGTCTCCTACGAGCAGTACTTC. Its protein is CASSETVVSYEQYF.

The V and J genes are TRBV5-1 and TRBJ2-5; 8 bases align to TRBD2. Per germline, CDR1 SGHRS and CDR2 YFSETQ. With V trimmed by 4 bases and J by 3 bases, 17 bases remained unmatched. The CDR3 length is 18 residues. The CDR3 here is CASSSRLVASGSEETQYF. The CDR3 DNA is TGCGCCAGCAGCAGCCGGCTCGTTGCGAGCGGGAGTGAAGAGACCCAGTACTTC.

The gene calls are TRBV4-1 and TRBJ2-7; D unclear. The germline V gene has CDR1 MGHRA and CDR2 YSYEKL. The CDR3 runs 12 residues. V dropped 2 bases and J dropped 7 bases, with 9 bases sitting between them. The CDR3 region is CASSQMTPEQYF. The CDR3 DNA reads TGCGCCAGCAGCCAAATGACACCAGAGCAGTACTTC.

CDR3 coding DNA: TGTGCCAGCAGCTTAGGGACAGGGAGCAGCAATCAGCCCCAGCATTTT. As protein: CASSLGTGSSNQPQHF. The chain joins TRBV7-9 to TRBJ1-5; 8 nucleotides agree with TRBD1. The CDR3 sequence is 16 residues long. The V and J ends lost 1 base and 1 base, in that order; junction bases with no gene match: 3. Germline-derived CDR1 and CDR2 are SEHNR and FQNEAQ (reference sequence).

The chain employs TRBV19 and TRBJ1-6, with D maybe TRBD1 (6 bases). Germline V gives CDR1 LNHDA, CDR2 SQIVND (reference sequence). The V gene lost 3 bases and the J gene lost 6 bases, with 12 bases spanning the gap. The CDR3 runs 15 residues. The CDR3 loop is CASSIVSGVNSPLHF. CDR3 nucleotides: TGTGCCAGTAGTATCGTTTCAGGGGTTAATTCACCCCTCCACTTT.

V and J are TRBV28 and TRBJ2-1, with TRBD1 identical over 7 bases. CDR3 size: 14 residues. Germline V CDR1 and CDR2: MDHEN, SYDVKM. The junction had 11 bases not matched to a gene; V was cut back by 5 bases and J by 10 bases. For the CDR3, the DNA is TGTGCCAGCAGTCCCACAGGGGCCCTCCGAGAGCAGTTCTTC. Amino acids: CASSPTGALREQFF.

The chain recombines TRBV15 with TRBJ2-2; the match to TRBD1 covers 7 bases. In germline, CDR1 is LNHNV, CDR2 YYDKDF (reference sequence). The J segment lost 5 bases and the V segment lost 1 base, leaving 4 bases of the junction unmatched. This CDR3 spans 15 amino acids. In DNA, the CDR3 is TGTGCCACCAGCAGAGTGGGACAGAGAACCGGGGAGCTGTTTTTT. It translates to CATSRVGQRTGELFF.

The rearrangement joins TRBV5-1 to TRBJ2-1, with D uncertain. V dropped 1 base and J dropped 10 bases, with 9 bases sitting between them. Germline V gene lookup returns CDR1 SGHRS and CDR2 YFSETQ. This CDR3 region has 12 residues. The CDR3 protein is CASSLSVLEQFF. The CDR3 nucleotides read TGCGCCAGCAGCTTGTCCGTATTAGAGCAGTTCTTC.

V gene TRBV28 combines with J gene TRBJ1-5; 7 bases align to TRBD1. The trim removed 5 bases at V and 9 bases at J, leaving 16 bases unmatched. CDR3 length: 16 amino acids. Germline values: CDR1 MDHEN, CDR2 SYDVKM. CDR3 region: CASSQMRQGPHRPQHF. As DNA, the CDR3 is TGTGCCAGCAGTCAAATGAGACAGGGCCCTCATCGGCCCCAGCATTTT.

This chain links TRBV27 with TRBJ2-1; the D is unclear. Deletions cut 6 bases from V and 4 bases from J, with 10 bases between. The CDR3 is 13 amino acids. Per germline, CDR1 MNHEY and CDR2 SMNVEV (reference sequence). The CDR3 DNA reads TGTGCCAGCAGCCCCTCCAGGTACAATGAGCAGTTCTTC. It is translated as CASSPSRYNEQFF.

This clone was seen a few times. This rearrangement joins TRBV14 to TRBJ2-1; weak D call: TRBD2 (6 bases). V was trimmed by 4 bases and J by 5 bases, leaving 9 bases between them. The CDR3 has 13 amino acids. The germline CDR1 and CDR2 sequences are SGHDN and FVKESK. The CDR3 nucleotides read TGTGCCAGCAGCCCCGGGACTCACAATGAGCAGTTCTTC. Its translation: CASSPGTHNEQFF.

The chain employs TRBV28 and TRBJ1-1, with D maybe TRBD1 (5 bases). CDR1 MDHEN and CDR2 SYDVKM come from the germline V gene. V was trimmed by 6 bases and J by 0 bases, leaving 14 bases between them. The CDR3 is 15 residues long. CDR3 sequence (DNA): TGTGCCAGCAGCCCCCCCACAGGATTGAACACTGAAGCTTTCTTT. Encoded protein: CASSPPTGLNTEAFF. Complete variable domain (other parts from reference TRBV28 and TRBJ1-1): DVKVTQSSRYLVKRTGEKVFLECVQDMDHENMFWYRQDPGLGLRLIYFSYDVKMKEKGDIPEGYSVSREKKERFSLILESASTNQTSMYLCASSPPTGLNTEAFFGQGTRLTVV.

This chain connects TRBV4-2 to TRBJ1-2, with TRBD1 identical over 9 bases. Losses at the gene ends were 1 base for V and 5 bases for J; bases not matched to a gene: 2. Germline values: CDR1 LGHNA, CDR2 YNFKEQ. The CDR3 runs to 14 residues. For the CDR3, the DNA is TGTGCCAGCAGCCAAGCGGACAGGGGTTATGGCTACACCTTC. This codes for CASSQADRGYGYTF.

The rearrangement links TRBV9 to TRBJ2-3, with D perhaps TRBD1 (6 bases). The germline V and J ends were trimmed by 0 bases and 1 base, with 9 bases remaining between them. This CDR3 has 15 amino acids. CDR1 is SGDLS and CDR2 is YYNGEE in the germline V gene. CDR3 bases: TGTGCCAGCAGCGTAGAGGGGGTTGGCACAGATACGCAGTATTTT. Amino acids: CASSVEGVGTDTQYF. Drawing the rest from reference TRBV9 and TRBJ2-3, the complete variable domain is DSGVTQTPKHLITATGQRVTLRCSPRSGDLSVYWYQQSLDQGLQFLIQYYNGEERAKGNILERFSAQQFPDLHSELNLSSLELGDSALYFCASSVEGVGTDTQYFGPGTRLTVL.

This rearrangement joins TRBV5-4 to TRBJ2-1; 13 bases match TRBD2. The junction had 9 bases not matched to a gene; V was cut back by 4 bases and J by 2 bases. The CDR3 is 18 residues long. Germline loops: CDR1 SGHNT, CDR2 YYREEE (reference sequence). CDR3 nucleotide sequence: TGTGCCAGCAGCGAAAATCGACTAGCGGGGGGAGCCTACAATGAGCAGTTCTTC. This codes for CASSENRLAGGAYNEQFF.

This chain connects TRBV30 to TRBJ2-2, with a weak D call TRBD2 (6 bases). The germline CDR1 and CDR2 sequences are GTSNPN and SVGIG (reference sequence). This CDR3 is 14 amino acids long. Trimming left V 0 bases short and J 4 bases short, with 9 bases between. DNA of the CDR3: TGTGCCTGGAGTGTAGGGAGGATCACCGGGGAGCTGTTTTTT. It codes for CAWSVGRITGELFF.